This T cell receptor (beta chain) originates from a study of blood T cells in healthy people across ages. The overall study: About one barcoded TCR beta cDNA was captured per two T cells.

This clonotype showed up just a few times. Its cognate antigen is unknown. Overall study results and limits: Age advanced and TCR beta diversity per million T cells fell, roughly linearly. Greater diversity and more naive CD4+ cells were seen in long-lived donors than in aged donors.

A J-beta primer mix and a sample-barcoded 5' primer were used in a second PCR of about 7 to 12 cycles. TCRdb redid the calling of the 5' RACE reads with MiXCR, one entry per CDR3 protein. The sample records hundreds of thousands of distinct CDR3 sequences, less than 35% being singletons. Samples had at least 6 million PBMCs isolated from them. This CDR3 has 14 amino acids. Germline V gene lookup returns CDR1 SGHTA and CDR2 FQGNSA. The V segment lost 4 bases and the J segment 11 bases; nucleotides outside the gene matches: 13. Sequencing was carried out using blood. The chain couples TRBV7-2 to TRBJ2-5; TRBD1 matches at 7 bases. The TCR was taken from a woman of 80 years or more in good health. The CDR3 here is CASSSKTGSDEQYF. The CDR3 DNA reads as TGTGCCAGCAGCTCCAAGACAGGGTCCGATGAGCAGTACTTC.